The entry below gives a single T cell receptor (beta chain) sequence along with its context. In its sample, this clonotype comes out as medium-sized (0.01 to 0.1%). It has no known antigen specificity. No much larger clone is present one base from it, and per-base qualities are unavailable. These data originate in a study of T cell repertoires in aging, cancer and after chemotherapy (dated by TCRdb to the late 2010s). With respect to the entire study: Six donor age groups were covered, ranging from 30 or younger up to 70 or older, and each group contained at least three individuals. In the solid tumor group, the paired samples taken before and after chemotherapy came from patients with brain tumors (glioblastoma) who were receiving therapy based on temozolomide. The complete dataset included around 8.8 million TCR reads. To look at immunoaging and at how T cells reconstitute after chemotherapy, the study profiled TCR beta repertoires in peripheral blood from both healthy donors and cancer patients. A cohort of about 220 cancer patients (approximately 92 with hematological and around 130 with solid cancers) was assembled, and about 100 healthy donors were included as a reference group. The full study reports these points: Significantly lower blood TCR diversity and higher clonality were observed in untreated patients with hematological or solid cancers than in age-matched healthy donors. It was noted by the authors that conclusions about immunological memory after chemotherapy cannot be drawn from the repertoire data. An increase in median generation probability over the chemotherapy interval was observed in both cancer cohorts, suggesting that the repertoire was reconstituted through rebound thymic output. In healthy donors, the decline in TCR diversity with age was mainly explained by loss of richness, whereas in cancer patients loss of evenness was also found to contribute.

Rearranged TRB sequences spanning V, D and J segments were amplified by multiplex touch-down PCR using a mixed TRB-A/B primer pool. Two consecutive PCR reactions with Phusion HS II polymerase added Illumina adapters and sample indices to the amplicons. Amplicons were gel-purified with the NucleoSpin Gel and PCR Clean-up kit, then checked with Qubit and an Agilent 2100 Bioanalyzer. Libraries were sequenced on an Illumina MiSeq using 600-cycle, single-indexed, paired-end runs. The source study handled its data this way. Processing of the TRB sequences was carried out with MiXCR versions 2.12 and 3.0.5. Each unique CDR3 nucleotide sequence was treated as one clone, and only productive sequences with two or more reads were kept. The repertoire metrics were Shannon diversity, evenness, clonality (calculated as one minus evenness), and diversity profiles parameterized by alpha from 0 to 5. Generation probabilities of clones in paired pre- and post-chemotherapy samples were computed with the IGoR algorithm. Starting from the raw public reads, TCRdb applied fastp trimming at Q25, assembled clones with MiXCR and retained in-frame beta chains. Identical CDR3 proteins give one entry, which carries the most common genes and DNA. What appears here as the V and J calls and clone size reflects TCRdb's work, not the paper's. The sample contains some 3,000 distinct CDR3 sequences, over 20% of them found a single time. The ten largest make up about an eighth of the sample.

Per the germline V gene (reference sequence), LNHNV is the CDR1 and YYDKDF is the CDR2. V drops 0 bases and J drops 12 bases, leaving 6 bases in between. CDR3 length: 11 amino acids, cysteine to phenylalanine. Just the 33-base CDR3 DNA is kept, in frame starting at base 1. TCR beta rearrangements were amplified from genomic DNA isolated from peripheral blood, not from sorted cells or RNA. The chain uses TRBV15 and TRBJ2-1; the D segment may tentatively be TRBD1 or TRBD2, each giving 5 matched bases. This receptor was taken from a human donor with a solid tumor. Sequencing was carried out using blood. The nucleotide sequence is given as TGTGCCACCAGCAGAGATGGGGGGCAGTTCTTC. Its amino acids are CATSRDGGQFF.